This TCR beta chain was identified during a study of blood T cell repertoires in COVID-19. Overall study: From T cells, B-cell-depleted T cells, or PBMCs came the material, which was cDNA or gDNA.

Germline V CDR1 and CDR2: LNHDA, SQIVND (reference sequence). The CDR3 spans 16 residues. V was clipped by 6 bases and J by 4 bases; unmatched bases: 12. This clone was observed a handful of times. Per the study methods: By means of reference gene primer amplification, nucleated cell counts were estimated. Sequencing was performed with immunoSEQ multiplex PCR; in TCRdb, only in-frame clones are kept and a portion is missing. V, J and clone size derive from that table, while D and trimming were established from the DNA sequence. The table has roughly 360,000 clones, roughly 77% seen once. The sequenced material came from peripheral blood. This rearrangement joins TRBV19 to TRBJ1-2, with TRBD1 matching 9 bases. This sequence was found in a human donor with acute or convalescent COVID-19. The donor label of this sample is uncertain. CDR3 sequence reads: CASRPTAGQGTYGYTF. CDR3 DNA sequence: TGTGCCAGTAGACCTACGGCGGGACAGGGTACCTATGGCTACACCTTC.